The subject of this entry is one T cell receptor (beta chain). This clonotype was seen many times. What this receptor recognizes is not known. Per-nucleotide qualities are absent, and no much larger clonotype sits a single base away. A case-control design nested within a healthcare worker cohort in London, UK, was used, with weekly nasopharyngeal swab PCR tests and blood sampling performed. Healthcare workers were enrolled in the week of the UK lockdown, from 23 to 31 March 2020, and were followed every week for up to roughly 15 weeks. This specimen belongs to a study of early T cells in non-severe SARS-CoV-2 infection (dated by TCRdb to the early 2020s). Looking at the study overall: Because TCR sequencing relied on bulk RNA taken from unsorted whole blood, pairing of alpha and beta chains was not possible. The investigation overall reported the following: VDJdb matching was skewed toward anti-spike CD8 responses, so virus-specific expansions were likely underestimated and private and CD4 specificities were missed.

CDR1 SGHVS and CDR2 FQNEAQ were looked up in the germline V gene. The CDR3 contains 11 residues, cysteine and phenylalanine counted. Kept here is only the CDR3 DNA, which spans 33 bases and is read in frame from base 1. V sheds 6 bases and J sheds 7 bases, leaving 9 bases between their ends. Libraries were constructed by 5' RACE. The data were produced on a NextSeq 500. The TCR library protocol attached unique molecular identifiers to individual cDNA molecules to correct for sequencing error and PCR bias. Both TCR alpha and beta chains were sequenced, and tight co-correlation was observed between alpha and beta sequence abundances in each sample. The study's processing was this. Decombinator V4 was used to annotate TCR sequences for V gene, J gene and CDR3. TCRs were defined as expanded if a significant change between any two time points was detected under a Poisson model with p below 0.0001. TCR abundances were normalised to the total number of TCRs sequenced in each sample and reported as counts per million. TRAV1-2 paired with TRAJ12, TRAJ20 or TRAJ33 defined MAIT TCRs, while TRAV10 paired with TRAJ18 defined iNKT TCRs. VDJdb, accessed 1 November 2021, was searched for CMV, EBV and SARS-CoV-2 annotated TCRs, with TCRs annotated for multiple antigens excluded. Using fastp at Q25 and MiXCR, TCRdb reprocessed the public reads and kept productive beta chains. When rows share a CDR3 protein, they turn into one entry using the most common DNA and genes. TCRdb assigned the V and J calls; the authors' analysis was not used. The sample table lists about 60,000 distinct CDR3 sequences, around 5.2% of them with a count of one. The top ten clonotypes cover about 7% of the sample.

The receptor was isolated from an adult who was a healthcare worker with PCR-confirmed SARS-CoV-2 infection or an uninfected control (not recorded which). The sample comprised whole blood. Here the chain combines TRBV7-8 and TRBJ2-5; no D gene call is confident. The nucleotide sequence reads as follows: TGTGCCAGCAGGGCAGAAGGGACCCAGTACTTC. This translates into CASRAEGTQYF.